Presented here are 19 T cell receptor beta chains from one specimen sequenced in a study of technical replicates of blood from several donors. TCRdb's copy holds only in-frame clones and misses some; the assay was immunoSEQ multiplex PCR. Of tens of thousands of clones listed, roughly 98% were seen once; the top ten hold around 0.15%. The sequencing input was T cells isolated from PBMCs. The receptors here all came from a human donor in good health.

V gene TRBV7-9 combines with J gene TRBJ2-5, with 11 bases matching TRBD2. CDR1 is SEHNR and CDR2 is FQNEAQ in the germline V gene (reference sequence). The CDR3 spans 15 residues. V shed 4 bases and J 13 bases; nucleotides not matched to a gene: 14. CDR3 loop: CASSWTSGPQETGYF. The CDR3 DNA sequence: TGTGCCAGCAGCTGGACTAGCGGGCCGCAAGAGACGGGGTACTTC.

This chain joins TRBV28 and TRBJ1-5; 7 nucleotides line up with TRBD1. The CDR3 length is 15 residues. The junction had 12 bases not matched to a gene; V was cut back by 11 bases and J by 2 bases. The germline CDR1 and CDR2 sequences are MDHEN and SYDVKM. The CDR3 sequence is CAGQKRGLGNQPQHF. The CDR3 DNA is TGTGCCGGACAAAAAAGGGGGCTTGGCAATCAGCCCCAGCATTTT.

The chain recombines TRBV19 with TRBJ2-3, with 7 bases that match TRBD2. This CDR3 has 14 amino acids. With V trimmed by 6 bases and J by 2 bases, 5 bases remained unmatched. Germline V gene sequence: CDR1 LNHDA, CDR2 SQIVND (reference sequence). The CDR3 region has the DNA TGTGCCAGTAGCCAGGGACTAAACACAGATACGCAGTATTTT. This gives the protein CASSQGLNTDTQYF.

A few counts support this clone. The genes are TRBV6-4 and TRBJ2-2; D not certain. Germline CDR1 and CDR2: MRHNA and SNTAGT. Trimming left V 8 bases short and J 2 bases short, with 9 bases between. The CDR3 covers 13 residues. CDR3 in DNA: TGTGCCAGCCGAGACATCAACACCGGGGAGCTGTTTTTT. This sequence encodes CASRDINTGELFF.

The V gene is TRBV9, the J gene TRBJ2-2; a weak D match, TRBD2 (6 bases). Germline lookup yields CDR1 SGDLS and CDR2 YYNGEE. The CDR3 is made up of 18 amino acids. V lost 0 bases and J lost 0, with 15 bases in between. CDR3 coding DNA: TGTGCCAGCAGCGTAGTTCCAGGGAGGATCGCGAACACCGGGGAGCTGTTTTTT. This encodes CASSVVPGRIANTGELFF.

V and J are TRBV5-1 and TRBJ1-1, with TRBD1 identical over 7 bases. The trim removed 2 bases at V and 3 bases at J, leaving 1 base unmatched. The CDR3 loop spans 13 amino acids. Per germline, CDR1 SGHRS and CDR2 YFSETQ. CDR3 region: CASSLQGYTEAFF. The CDR3 bases are TGCGCCAGCAGCTTACAGGGGTACACTGAAGCTTTCTTT.

The chain is built from TRBV28 and TRBJ2-2; 9 nucleotides agree with TRBD1. V shed 3 bases, J shed 8 bases, and the junction held 7 bases outside the gene matches. Germline-derived CDR1 and CDR2 are MDHEN and SYDVKM. The length of the CDR3 is 15 residues. DNA for the CDR3: TGTGCCAGCAGTTTCCAACAGGGGGCTTCAGGGGAGCTGTTTTTT. It codes for CASSFQQGASGELFF. Based on the CDR3 plus reference TRBV28 and TRBJ2-2, the full variable domain is DVKVTQSSRYLVKRTGEKVFLECVQDMDHENMFWYRQDPGLGLRLIYFSYDVKMKEKGDIPEGYSVSREKKERFSLILESASTNQTSMYLCASSFQQGASGELFFGEGSRLTVL.

This clone was observed once. The chain couples TRBV4-1 to TRBJ1-1; perhaps TRBD1 as D (5 bases). The CDR3 totals 16 residues. Germline values: CDR1 MGHRA, CDR2 YSYEKL. Trimming cost V 0 bases and J 8 bases, with 19 bases left between them. The CDR3 DNA follows: TGCGCCAGCAGCCAAGAATATGAGCGGGGGACCACAGAAGCTTTCTTT. Its translation is CASSQEYERGTTEAFF.

The chain links TRBV7-8 to TRBJ1-5; TRBD1 might be the D (5 bases). CDR3 length: 18 residues. V gave up 5 bases and J gave up 4 bases, with 24 bases separating them. Germline V gene data show CDR1 as SGHVS and CDR2 as FQNEAQ. The CDR3 nucleotides read TGTGCCAGCAGCCCAGAAGGGAGGGGTCGGGCCTTTAATCAGCCCCAGCATTTT. Translated: CASSPEGRGRAFNQPQHF.

The V call is TRBV5-1, the J call TRBJ2-2, with D possibly matching TRBD2 (5 bases). The CDR3 length is 15 residues. Trimming removed 4 bases from V and 3 bases from J, with 13 bases in between. Germline V gene lookup returns CDR1 SGHRS and CDR2 YFSETQ. In DNA form, the CDR3 reads TGCGCCAGCAGCCGAGGGAGTAGGGACACCGGGGAGCTGTTTTTT. It translates to CASSRGSRDTGELFF.

V and J are TRBV14 and TRBJ1-2, with D tentatively TRBD1 (6 bases). The CDR3 loop spans 14 amino acids. Per germline, CDR1 SGHDN and CDR2 FVKESK. The V gene lost 3 bases and the J gene lost 3 bases, with 11 bases spanning the gap. The CDR3 spells CASSHGQNYYGYTF. The CDR3 DNA reads TGTGCCAGCAGCCATGGACAGAACTACTATGGCTACACCTTC. Filled out from reference TRBV14 and TRBJ1-2, the complete variable domain reads EAGVTQFPSHSVIEKGQTVTLRCDPISGHDNLYWYRRVMGKEIKFLLHFVKESKQDESGMPNNRFLAERTGGTYSTLKVQPAELEDSGVYFCASSHGQNYYGYTFGSGTRLTVV.

The chain has TRBV6-1 and TRBJ1-1, with D tentatively TRBD1 (5 bases). The CDR3 has 14 residues. Germline CDR1 reads MNHNS; CDR2 reads SASEGT. The V end was cut by 7 bases, the J end by 1 base, with 13 bases between. The CDR3 sequence: CASNQGIGNTEAFF. In DNA, the CDR3 is TGTGCCAGCAACCAGGGTATCGGGAACACTGAAGCTTTCTTT.

This rearrangement joins TRBV5-5 to TRBJ2-7; 10 bases map to TRBD1. The CDR3 is 14 residues long. Trimming at V came to 4 bases and at J to 6 bases, leaving 7 bases not matched to a gene. The germline gives CDR1 SGHKS, CDR2 YYEKEE (reference sequence). CDR3 nucleotide sequence: TGTGCCAGCAGCAGGGACAGGGGCCCCTCCGAGCAGTACTTC. Translating gives CASSRDRGPSEQYF.

The J gene is TRBJ1-4, the V gene TRBV6-5; D unresolved. The CDR3 runs 14 residues. The V gene's germline CDR1 is MNHEY and CDR2 SVGAGI. The V end lost 0 bases, the J end lost 4 bases, and 6 bases lay between the germline ends. CDR3 sequence (DNA): TGTGCCAGCAGTTACTCCCAGGTTAATGAAAAACTGTTTTTT. It translates to CASSYSQVNEKLFF.

V gene TRBV28 combines with J gene TRBJ2-2, with 7 bases lining up with TRBD1. The germline V gene encodes CDR1 MDHEN and CDR2 SYDVKM. V shed 5 bases, J shed 4 bases, and the junction held 7 bases outside the gene matches. The CDR3 totals 15 residues. The CDR3 loop reads CASSTRQGRTGELFF. The CDR3, as DNA: TGTGCCAGCAGTACACGACAGGGCCGCACCGGGGAGCTGTTTTTT. Full variable domain (rest looked up from reference TRBV28 and TRBJ2-2): DVKVTQSSRYLVKRTGEKVFLECVQDMDHENMFWYRQDPGLGLRLIYFSYDVKMKEKGDIPEGYSVSREKKERFSLILESASTNQTSMYLCASSTRQGRTGELFFGEGSRLTVL.

CDR3 DNA sequence: TGTGCCAGCAGCCCGTATAGGACTACTCAAGAGACCCAGTACTTC. Translation: CASSPYRTTQETQYF. The chain links TRBV5-6 to TRBJ2-5; D might be TRBD2 (6 bases). The germline CDR1 and CDR2 sequences are SGHDT and YYEEEE. Trimming pared 4 bases from V and 2 bases from J, leaving 15 bases between. The length of the CDR3 is 15 residues.

This clone came up once. The chain uses TRBV5-1 and TRBJ2-7; no definite D call. V lost 4 bases and J 2 bases, leaving 13 bases between the germline ends. This CDR3 region has 14 residues. Germline-derived CDR1 and CDR2 are SGHRS and YFSETQ. In DNA form, the CDR3 reads TGCGCCAGCAGCCCCTATGCCGGTCCCTACGAGCAGTACTTC. It is translated as CASSPYAGPYEQYF. The variable domain in full, with the rest retrieved from reference TRBV5-1 and TRBJ2-7, is KAGVTQTPRYLIKTRGQQVTLSCSPISGHRSVSWYQQTPGQGLQFLFEYFSETQRNKGNFPGRFSGRQFSNSRSEMNVSTLELGDSALYLCASSPYAGPYEQYFGPGTRLTVT.

The sample holds one count of this clone. This chain links TRBV29-1 with TRBJ2-3; 7 nucleotides line up with TRBD1. CDR3 length: 20 amino acids. The V and J ends lost 6 bases and 2 bases, in that order; junction bases with no gene match: 26. Germline V lookup: CDR1 SQVTM, CDR2 ANQGSEA. In DNA form, the CDR3 reads TGCAGCGTGAGGGACAGACGACAGCCCGAGCTGCCCGGACTCACAGATACGCAGTATTTT. Protein: CSVRDRRQPELPGLTDTQYF.

The gene calls are TRBV19 and TRBJ1-5, with no clear D. In germline, CDR1 is LNHDA, CDR2 SQIVND (reference sequence). V dropped 3 bases and J dropped 5 bases, with 8 bases sitting between them. The CDR3 is 13 amino acids. In DNA, the CDR3 is TGTGCCAGTAGTATCATGGGAGATCAGCCCCAGCATTTT. It specifies CASSIMGDQPQHF. The full variable domain, its missing parts supplied by reference TRBV19 and TRBJ1-5, is DGGITQSPKYLFRKEGQNVTLSCEQNLNHDAMYWYRQDPGQGLRLIYYSQIVNDFQKGDIAEGYSVSREKKESFPLTVTSAQKNPTAFYLCASSIMGDQPQHFGDGTRLSIL.